These 26 T cell receptor beta chains originate from one sample sequenced in a study of blood T cell repertoires in COVID-19. Sequencing used immunoSEQ multiplex PCR; TCRdb keeps in-frame clones, though not all of them. The data contain approximately 100,000 clones, roughly 69% of them singletons. The material sequenced was peripheral blood. The receptors shown here come from a man older than 75 with acute or convalescent COVID-19.

In its sample, this clone was seen once. The chain combines TRBV11-2 with TRBJ1-1, with 8 bases that match TRBD1. There are 14 residues in the CDR3. V dropped 5 bases and J dropped 5; count of bases not matched to a gene: 7. Per the germline V gene, CDR1 is SGHAT and CDR2 is FQNNGV. The DNA of the CDR3 is TGTGCCAGCAGCCGAAGGACAGGGAGTACTGAAGCTTTCTTT. Translated, it gives CASSRRTGSTEAFF.

The V gene is TRBV9, the J gene TRBJ2-7, with 11 bases matching TRBD2. V was pared by 4 bases and J by 5 bases, with 8 bases of the junction left unmatched. This CDR3 region has 15 residues. Germline CDR1 and CDR2: SGDLS and YYNGEE. CDR3 nucleotide sequence: TGTGCCAGCAGCTTAATAGCGGGAGGGCCCAACGAGCAGTACTTC. It yields the protein CASSLIAGGPNEQYF.

The chain uses TRBV2 and TRBJ1-6; D is uncertain. The germline V gene has CDR1 SNHLY and CDR2 FYNNEI. The V end was cut by 7 bases, the J end by 14 bases, with 18 bases between. The CDR3 has 13 amino acids. The chain's CDR3 is CASKPLGQVSLHF. The CDR3 nucleotides read TGTGCCAGCAAGCCCCTCGGTCAAGTCTCCCTCCACTTT.

The chain joins TRBV5-5 to TRBJ2-7, with D unresolved. The germline CDR1 and CDR2 sequences are SGHKS and YYEKEE (reference sequence). The CDR3 has 15 residues. With 0 bases removed from V and 6 bases from J, the gap between germline ends came to 16 bases. CDR3 protein: CASSLGPVAASEQYF. The CDR3 coding sequence is TGTGCCAGCAGCTTGGGCCCCGTGGCGGCGAGCGAGCAGTACTTC. The complete variable domain, with remaining parts taken from reference TRBV5-5 and TRBJ2-7, reads DAGVTQSPTHLIKTRGQQVTLRCSPISGHKSVSWYQQVLGQGPQFIFQYYEKEERGRGNFPDRFSARQFPNYSSELNVNALLLGDSALYLCASSLGPVAASEQYFGPGTRLTVT.

The V gene is TRBV30, the J gene TRBJ2-1, with 9 bases lining up with TRBD2. The CDR3 is 15 amino acids. Per germline, CDR1 GTSNPN and CDR2 SVGIG (reference sequence). Trimming took 7 bases from V and 7 from J; bases not matched to a gene: 14. The CDR3 sequence is CASNPTSGRNNEQFF. CDR3 DNA sequence: TGTGCCTCTAACCCGACCAGCGGGAGGAATAATGAGCAGTTCTTC.

Turning to this clone: Other DNA sequences in this specimen translate into the identical CDR3. V is TRBV3-1 (or the pseudogene TRBV3-2) and J is TRBJ2-1; no definite D call. Per the germline V gene, CDR1 is LGHDT and CDR2 is YNNKEL (reference sequence). The CDR3 runs to 12 residues. Trimming left V 3 bases short and J 5 bases short, with 5 bases between. CDR3 nucleotide sequence: TGTGCCAGCAGCCACTTAAACAATGAGCAGTTCTTC. This translates into CASSHLNNEQFF.

The chain is built from TRBV28 and TRBJ2-1, with D tentatively TRBD1 (6 bases). Germline V gene data show CDR1 as MDHEN and CDR2 as SYDVKM. V lost 5 bases and J 1 base, leaving 15 bases between the germline ends. CDR3 length: 16 residues. CDR3 nucleotide sequence: TGTGCCAGCAGTACTCCTTCAGGGGCTTCCTACAATGAGCAGTTCTTC. It translates to CASSTPSGASYNEQFF.

Only a few counts were recorded for this clone. This rearrangement joins TRBV29-1 to TRBJ1-1, with a weak D call TRBD1 (5 bases). Looked up from germline, CDR1 is SQVTM and CDR2 is ANQGSEA. This CDR3 comprises 13 residues. Trimming pared 4 bases from V and 3 bases from J, leaving 12 bases between. The CDR3 DNA sequence: TGCAGCGTTGGATCGGGGGGGGACACTGAAGCTTTCTTT. This gives the protein CSVGSGGDTEAFF.

The V gene is TRBV15, the J gene TRBJ2-3, with D hard to call. This CDR3 is built from 13 residues. The V end lost 5 bases, the J end lost 2 bases, and 8 bases lay between the germline ends. Germline V gene data show CDR1 as LNHNV and CDR2 as YYDKDF (reference sequence). The CDR3 coding sequence is TGTGCCACCAGCCTAACCCCCACAGATACGCAGTATTTT. It yields the protein CATSLTPTDTQYF.

The CDR3 DNA is TGTGCCAGCAGCGTAGCGGCCGGAGGGAAGGGTACAGATACGCAGTATTTT. Its translation: CASSVAAGGKGTDTQYF. The gene calls are TRBV9 and TRBJ2-3; the D gene is possibly TRBD2 (6 bases). CDR3 length equals 17 residues. The V and J ends lost 0 bases and 3 bases respectively, with 17 bases between them. Germline CDR1 and CDR2: SGDLS and YYNGEE.

The chain joins TRBV10-1 to TRBJ1-5; TRBD1 matches at 7 bases. CDR3 length equals 12 residues. The ends lost 7 bases at V and 7 bases at J; junction bases unmatched: 4. The germline gives CDR1 WNHNN, CDR2 SYGVQD (reference sequence). CDR3 sequence (DNA): TGCGCCAGCAAGACAGGGTTACAGCCCCAGCATTTT. It specifies CASKTGLQPQHF.

The chain uses TRBV4-2 and TRBJ2-2; D is ambiguous. The CDR3 covers 14 residues. Trimming stripped 4 bases from V and 3 bases from J, with 9 bases between. Germline CDR1 reads LGHNA; CDR2 reads YNFKEQ. The CDR3 spells CASSRKADTGELFF. CDR3 DNA: TGTGCCAGCAGCCGTAAAGCCGACACCGGGGAGCTGTTTTTT.

This clone was counted a few times. The chain combines TRBV18 with TRBJ1-1, with D perhaps TRBD1 (6 bases). The germline gives CDR1 KGHSH, CDR2 LQKENI. Trimming removed 5 bases from V and 4 bases from J, with 17 bases in between. This CDR3 comprises 15 residues. The CDR3 here is CASSVHRDWTTEAFF. DNA for the CDR3: TGTGCCAGCTCAGTCCACAGGGATTGGACCACTGAAGCTTTCTTT.

This clone was counted a single time. CDR3 in DNA: TGTGCCAGCAGCTTAGGGGGCAGGGCAAACGAGCAGTACTTC. Amino acids: CASSLGGRANEQYF. The V call is TRBV7-9, the J call TRBJ2-7, with D possibly TRBD1 on 5 matching bases. Germline assignment: CDR1 SEHNR and CDR2 FQNEAQ (reference sequence). Trimming took off 1 base at V and 5 bases at J, with 12 bases between the two ends. The CDR3 totals 14 residues.

The chain joins TRBV4-1 to TRBJ2-1; maybe TRBD1 (5 bases). Germline V gene data show CDR1 as MGHRA and CDR2 as YSYEKL. V lost 1 base and J 0 bases, leaving 13 bases between the germline ends. The CDR3 is 17 residues long. CDR3 amino acids: CASSQGGTGTSYNEQFF. CDR3 sequence (DNA): TGCGCCAGCAGCCAAGGAGGAACAGGTACCTCCTACAATGAGCAGTTCTTC.

This chain uses TRBV7-2 with TRBJ2-1; 8 nucleotides line up with TRBD1. CDR1 is SGHTA, CDR2 FQGNSA, per germline. After removal of 2 bases from V and 4 bases from J, the junction contained 4 bases not matched to a gene. The length of the CDR3 is 15 residues. In DNA form, the CDR3 reads TGTGCCAGCAGCTTAAAAGGACAGGGATACAATGAGCAGTTCTTC. Residues: CASSLKGQGYNEQFF.

This chain links TRBV27 with TRBJ2-1; 7 bases agree with TRBD1. From germline, CDR1 is MNHEY and CDR2 SMNVEV (reference sequence). Trimming cost V 7 bases and J 7 bases; bases outside gene matches: 10. CDR3 length: 14 residues. The CDR3 sequence is CASMPGQRSNEQFF. The CDR3 DNA reads as TGTGCCAGCATGCCGGGACAGCGCTCTAATGAGCAGTTCTTC.

V is TRBV12-3 or TRBV12-4 and J is TRBJ1-4; D uncertain. The V end lost 3 bases, the J end lost 3 bases, and 5 bases lay between the germline ends. The CDR3 is 13 amino acids. The CDR3 coding sequence is TGTGCCAGCAGTTTTCGGGCTAATGAAAAACTGTTTTTT. Its protein is CASSFRANEKLFF.

The chain links TRBV5-8 to TRBJ2-1; 14 positions agree with TRBD2. J lost 9 bases, V lost 4 bases, and 9 bases had no gene match. CDR3 size: 16 residues. From germline, CDR1 is SGHTS and CDR2 YDEGEE. The CDR3 bases are TGTGCCAGCAGCCCCGGGACTAGCGGGAGTTGGGGTGAGCAGTTCTTC. Translating gives CASSPGTSGSWGEQFF. The whole variable domain, filled in from reference TRBV5-8 and TRBJ2-1, reads EAGVTQSPTHLIKTRGQQATLRCSPISGHTSVYWYQQALGLGLQFLLWYDEGEERNRGNFPPRFSGRQFPNYSSELNVNALELEDSALYLCASSPGTSGSWGEQFFGPGTRLTVL.

The chain is built from TRBV5-1 and TRBJ1-1, with D possibly matching TRBD1 (6 bases). The CDR3 runs to 15 residues. CDR1 is SGHRS, CDR2 YFSETQ, per germline. Trimming took 4 bases from V and 4 from J, leaving 17 bases between them. The CDR3 protein is CASSHYRESGTEAFF. DNA of the CDR3: TGCGCCAGCAGCCATTACAGGGAATCGGGCACTGAAGCTTTCTTT.

CDR3 residues: CASSRAEDGANVLTF. CDR3 DNA sequence: TGTGCCAGCAGCCGAGCGGAGGATGGGGCCAACGTCCTGACTTTC. The rearrangement joins TRBV7-8 to TRBJ2-6; possible D gene TRBD2, 5 bases. CDR1 and CDR2 from the germline V gene are SGHVS and FQNEAQ. This CDR3 is built from 15 residues. V was pared by 5 bases and J by 3 bases, with 11 bases between.

The chain combines TRBV28 with TRBJ1-3, with D possibly TRBD1 on 5 matching bases. Looked up from germline, CDR1 is MDHEN and CDR2 is SYDVKM. This CDR3 comprises 16 residues. V lost 6 bases to trimming and J lost 0 bases, with 15 bases between them. The CDR3 loop reads CASRNGGVSSGNTIYF. The CDR3 DNA reads TGTGCCAGCAGAAACGGGGGGGTGAGCTCTGGAAACACCATATATTTT.

V usage is TRBV6-6 and J usage is TRBJ1-5, with TRBD1 matching 7 bases. Germline trimming cut 5 bases from V and 1 base from J; bases unmatched to any gene: 11. The CDR3 totals 17 residues. Germline V gene data show CDR1 as MNHNY and CDR2 as SVGAGI (reference sequence). CDR3 nucleotide sequence: TGTGCCAGCAGTCGTTACAGGGGAATGGGGAGCAATCAGCCCCAGCATTTT. This translates into CASSRYRGMGSNQPQHF.

The J gene is TRBJ2-5, the V gene TRBV6-1, with 7 bases fitting TRBD2. The CDR3 is made up of 16 amino acids. CDR1 and CDR2 from the germline V gene are MNHNS and SASEGT. With 3 bases clipped from V and 2 bases from J, the junction kept 9 bases outside the gene matches. DNA for the CDR3: TGTGCCAGCAGTGAGGGCTGGGGAGGGGATCAAGAGACCCAGTACTTC. Translation gives CASSEGWGGDQETQYF.

This clone occurred a few times. The chain employs TRBV5-6 and TRBJ1-1; 9 positions agree with TRBD1. Per germline, CDR1 SGHDT and CDR2 YYEEEE. The V segment lost 4 bases and the J segment 6 bases; nucleotides outside the gene matches: 7. CDR3 length: 14 residues. The CDR3 region has the DNA TGTGCCAGCAGCCGAGGGACAGGGACGGCTGAAGCTTTCTTT. Translation gives CASSRGTGTAEAFF.

The rearrangement links TRBV7-6 to TRBJ2-5; 8 nucleotides align to TRBD1. This CDR3 has 15 residues. Trimming took 4 bases from V and 4 from J; bases not matched to a gene: 8. Germline CDR1 and CDR2: SGHVS and FNYEAQ. CDR3 DNA sequence: TGTGCCAGCAGCTCCCAACACAGGGGGATAGAGACCCAGTACTTC. Amino acids: CASSSQHRGIETQYF.